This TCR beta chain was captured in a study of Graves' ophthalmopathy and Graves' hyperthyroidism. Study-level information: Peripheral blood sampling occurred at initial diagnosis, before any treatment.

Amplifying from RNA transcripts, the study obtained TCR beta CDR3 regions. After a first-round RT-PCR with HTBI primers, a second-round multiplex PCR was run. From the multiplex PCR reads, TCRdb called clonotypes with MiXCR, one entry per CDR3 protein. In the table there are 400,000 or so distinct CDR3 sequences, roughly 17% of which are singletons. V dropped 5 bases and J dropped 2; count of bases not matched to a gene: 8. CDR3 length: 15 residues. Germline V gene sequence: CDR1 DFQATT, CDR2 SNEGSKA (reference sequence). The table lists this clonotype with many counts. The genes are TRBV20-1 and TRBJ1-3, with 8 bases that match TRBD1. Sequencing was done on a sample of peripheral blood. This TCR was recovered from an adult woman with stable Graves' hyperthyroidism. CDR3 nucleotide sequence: TGCAGTGCTGCTCGACGGACAGGGCCTGGAAACACCATATATTTT. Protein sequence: CSAARRTGPGNTIYF.